These T cell receptor beta chains were read from a single sample in a study of identical twins. Each CDR3 protein is one row after TCRdb ran MiXCR on the 5' RACE reads. This sample has 650,000 to 750,000 distinct CDR3 sequences, with less than 25% found just once. These data also formed part of another study, on T cells expressing NK-cell markers.

Sequencing input: PBMCs. These receptors came from a woman between 18 and 30 years old in good health. The CDR3 runs from the conserved cysteine through the conserved F or W. The D gene is left open where the match is weak. Not every row has a clone size; where given, it reads once, few, many or a size class.

D gene: NA; clone size: few; V gene: TRBV29-1; J gene: TRBJ2-3; CDR3 DNA: TGCAGCGTTGAGGACTCTCGAACGGGAGATACGCAGTATTTT; CDR3 protein: CSVEDSRTGDTQYF
D gene: TRBD2; clone size: NA; V gene: TRBV10-3; J gene: TRBJ2-3; CDR3 DNA: TGTGCCATCAGCCAAGCGGGGTCCTCTTTTACGCAGTATTTT; CDR3 protein: CAISQAGSSFTQYF
D gene: NA; clone size: NA; V gene: TRBV5-8; J gene: TRBJ2-3; CDR3 DNA: TGTGCCAGCAGCTTGCGTGGCTGGCGCGACAGCACAGATACGCAGTATTTT; CDR3 protein: CASSLRGWRDSTDTQYF
D gene: NA; clone size: NA; V gene: TRBV20-1; J gene: TRBJ2-5; CDR3 DNA: TGCAGTGCTAGTAGCGGCAACCAAGAGACCCAGTACTTC; CDR3 protein: CSASSGNQETQYF
D gene: TRBD1; clone size: NA; V gene: TRBV12-3/TRBV12-4; J gene: TRBJ2-2; CDR3 DNA: TGTGCCAGCAGTTTACACAGGGGGCTGACCGGGGAGCTGTTTTTT; CDR3 protein: CASSLHRGLTGELFF
D gene: NA; clone size: many; V gene: TRBV6-5; J gene: TRBJ2-7; CDR3 DNA: TGTGCCAGCGGGAGAGGGTACGAGCAGTACTTC; CDR3 protein: CASGRGYEQYF
D gene: NA; clone size: NA; V gene: TRBV10-1; J gene: TRBJ2-2; CDR3 DNA: TGCGCCAGCAGTCAAGGCAGGGAGAACACCGGGGAGCTGTTTTTT; CDR3 protein: CASSQGRENTGELFF
D gene: TRBD2; clone size: NA; V gene: TRBV20-1; J gene: TRBJ2-5; CDR3 DNA: TGCAGTGCTAGAGAAGGGGCTAGCGGGCAGACCCAGTACTTC; CDR3 protein: CSAREGASGQTQYF
D gene: NA; clone size: NA; V gene: TRBV6-5; J gene: TRBJ2-3; CDR3 DNA: TGTGCCAGCAGGGAAGACAATACGCAGTATTTT; CDR3 protein: CASREDNTQYF
D gene: NA; clone size: NA; V gene: TRBV20-1; J gene: TRBJ2-1; CDR3 DNA: TGCAGTGCTAGAGATCACAGTGCCTACTACAATGAGCAGTTCTTC; CDR3 protein: CSARDHSAYYNEQFF
D gene: NA; clone size: few; V gene: TRBV6-1; J gene: TRBJ2-5; CDR3 DNA: TGTGCCAGCAGACGATCAGGGGACCAAGAGACCCAGTACTTC; CDR3 protein: CASRRSGDQETQYF
D gene: TRBD2; clone size: NA; V gene: TRBV7-2; J gene: TRBJ2-3; CDR3 DNA: TGTGCCAGCAGCGTACGGACTAGCGAGTACCAAACGCAGTATTTT; CDR3 protein: CASSVRTSEYQTQYF
D gene: NA; clone size: NA; V gene: TRBV20-1; J gene: TRBJ2-6; CDR3 DNA: TGCAGTGCTAGCAGAATCGATCTAGGGGCCAACGTCCTGACTTTC; CDR3 protein: CSASRIDLGANVLTF
D gene: NA; clone size: NA; V gene: TRBV29-1; J gene: TRBJ1-1; CDR3 DNA: TGCAGCGTTGTAGGACTTGCAAACACTGAAGCTTTCTTT; CDR3 protein: CSVVGLANTEAFF
D gene: NA; clone size: NA; V gene: TRBV7-6; J gene: TRBJ2-7; CDR3 DNA: TGTGCCAGCAGCTTAGAGGTAGCCGGTTACGAGCAGTACTTC; CDR3 protein: CASSLEVAGYEQYF
D gene: NA; clone size: few; V gene: TRBV29-1; J gene: TRBJ1-2; CDR3 DNA: TGCAGCGTTGAACGCGGCGGACGGGCTGGCTACACCTTC; CDR3 protein: CSVERGGRAGYTF
D gene: NA; clone size: few; V gene: TRBV7-2; J gene: TRBJ1-2; CDR3 DNA: TGTGCCAGCAGCATTGTCGGGAGAGGGGCCTATGGCTACACCTTC; CDR3 protein: CASSIVGRGAYGYTF
D gene: NA; clone size: few; V gene: TRBV30; J gene: TRBJ1-2; CDR3 DNA: TGTGCCTGGACGGCAAGCTATGGCTACACCTTC; CDR3 protein: CAWTASYGYTF
D gene: TRBD1; clone size: NA; V gene: TRBV20-1; J gene: TRBJ1-4; CDR3 DNA: TGCAGTGCTAGGCGGACGGACAGGATGAATGAAAAACTGTTTTTT; CDR3 protein: CSARRTDRMNEKLFF
D gene: NA; clone size: NA; V gene: TRBV10-3; J gene: TRBJ2-1; CDR3 DNA: TGTGCCATCAGTGTAGGGGGGTTCGGAGTCTACAATGAGCGGTTCTTC; CDR3 protein: CAISVGGFGVYNERFF
D gene: NA; clone size: NA; V gene: TRBV7-6; J gene: TRBJ1-6; CDR3 DNA: TGTGCCAGCAGCCACGAGGCGGGTCGGGGTTCACCCCTCCACTTT; CDR3 protein: CASSHEAGRGSPLHF
D gene: TRBD1; clone size: NA; V gene: TRBV5-6; J gene: TRBJ1-4; CDR3 DNA: TGTGCCAGCGTCTTGTTATTGACAGGGCGGCGGACTAATGAAAAACTGTTTTTT; CDR3 protein: CASVLLLTGRRTNEKLFF
D gene: TRBD2; clone size: few; V gene: TRBV7-4; J gene: TRBJ2-5; CDR3 DNA: TGTGCCAGCAGCTCCCGGGCTAGCGGGGGGTTAGAGACCCAGTACTTC; CDR3 protein: CASSSRASGGLETQYF
D gene: NA; clone size: few; V gene: TRBV10-3; J gene: TRBJ1-1; CDR3 DNA: TGTGCCATCAGTGATCAGGGGATGGGGACTGAAGCTTTCTTT; CDR3 protein: CAISDQGMGTEAFF
D gene: NA; clone size: few; V gene: TRBV12-3/TRBV12-4; J gene: TRBJ1-1; CDR3 DNA: TGTGCCAGCAGTTTAGAAGACGTGGCAGGGGCGTGGAACACTGAAGCTTTCTTT; CDR3 protein: CASSLEDVAGAWNTEAFF